This T cell receptor beta chain was observed in a study of human T cells and chemical hapten exposure. CDR3 length equals 13 residues. Trimming took off 8 bases at V and 9 bases at J, with 14 bases between the two ends. Looked up from germline, CDR1 is MNHEY and CDR2 is SMNVEV (reference sequence). This clonotype was seen repeatedly, ten times or more. TCRdb itself ran the RACE reads through MiXCR, one entry per CDR3 protein. This repertoire shows under 45,000 distinct CDR3 sequences, about 5.5% found once; its top ten account for roughly 12%. Time point here: healthy volunteer bleed at 6 weeks. Unfractionated whole blood yielded total RNA.

The sequencing input was whole blood. This TCR derives from a human donor in good health. Some clones in this sample may be carry-over from other donors' samples. This rearrangement joins TRBV27 to TRBJ1-6; no clear D. The CDR3 DNA follows: TGTGCCAGCTCCGACCACCACGGTTCACCCCTCCACTTT. Its translation is CASSDHHGSPLHF.